This T cell receptor (beta chain) originates from a study of glioma-infiltrating T cells. The ends were cut back, 3 bases at V and 3 bases at J, with 9 bases in the middle. The CDR3 contains 12 residues. Germline V gene sequence: CDR1 DFQATT, CDR2 SNEGSKA (reference sequence). The iRepertoire nested amplicon-rescue multiplex PCR amplified TCR alpha and beta CDR3s from RNA. Tissue mRNA or PBMC total RNA, roughly 90-450 ng, went into one-step reverse transcription and amplification. One entry per CDR3 protein results from TCRdb running MiXCR on the multiplex PCR reads. The sample has approximately 120,000 distinct CDR3 sequences; 20% to 25% are singletons. Findings and caveats of the study: Tissue and blood shared very few CDR3 sequences.

This clonotype was seen many times. Its antigen is currently unknown. The sample taken for sequencing was glioma tissue, nonneoplastic brain tissue, or PBMCs (not recorded which). The sequence came from a human donor with low-grade glioma or glioblastoma, undergoing nonglioma brain surgery, or in good health (not recorded which). The chain is built from TRBV20-1 and TRBJ2-7; a weak D match, TRBD1 (6 bases). CDR3 sequence: CSARIRGYEQYF. CDR3 nucleotides: TGCAGTGCTAGGATCAGGGGCTACGAGCAGTACTTC.